This entry is about one T cell receptor (beta chain). The V and J ends lost 0 bases and 5 bases, in that order; junction bases with no gene match: 12. Germline V gene lookup returns CDR1 GTSNPN and CDR2 SVGIG (reference sequence). The CDR3 sequence is 16 residues long. The source of the sample is a study of cytomegalovirus exposure and HLA in healthy donors. Use of 60 Vbeta and 13 Jbeta primers characterized the PCR. Using immunoSEQ multiplex PCR, the repertoire was profiled, and TCRdb retains in-frame clones only, with some absent. This repertoire shows 150,000 or so clones, less than 90% found once; its top ten account for about 2%.

The sequence was obtained from a young woman in good health and CMV-seronegative. The chain links TRBV30 to TRBJ2-5, with 7 bases identical to TRBD2. The sample was PBMCs. DNA for the CDR3: TGTGCCTGGAGTGTAATGGTGGGAGCGGGATGGGAGACCCAGTACTTC. Protein sequence: CAWSVMVGAGWETQYF.